What follows are 20 T cell receptor beta chains derived from one specimen sequenced in a study of cytomegalovirus exposure and HLA in healthy donors. This table comes from immunoSEQ multiplex PCR, and its TCRdb copy is limited to in-frame clones, with some not included. The table lists approximately 160,000 clones, approximately 86% of them singletons. Sequences were obtained from PBMCs. The receptors were sampled from a woman younger than 35 in good health and CMV-seronegative.

V and J are TRBV6-1 and TRBJ2-1; possibly TRBD1 for D (6 bases). The CDR3 has 11 residues. Looked up from germline, CDR1 is MNHNS and CDR2 is SASEGT. With 6 bases removed from V and 7 bases from J, the gap between germline ends came to 7 bases. The CDR3 sequence is CASRGANEQFF. The DNA for the CDR3 is TGTGCCAGCAGGGGGGCGAATGAGCAGTTCTTC.

This sequence joins TRBV6-8 and TRBJ2-2; TRBD1 might be the D (6 bases). The CDR3 is 15 amino acids. Trimming pared 8 bases from V and 6 bases from J, leaving 19 bases between. Germline V CDR1 and CDR2: MNHGY, SAAAGT. The CDR3 nucleotides are TGTGCCAGCCGAATACACAGGGTGCGTGCCGGGGAGCTGTTTTTT. It translates to CASRIHRVRAGELFF.

The gene calls are TRBV18 and TRBJ2-5, with D perhaps TRBD1 (6 bases). V was trimmed by 5 bases and J by 2 bases, leaving 15 bases between them. The CDR3 has 15 residues. The germline V gene encodes CDR1 KGHSH and CDR2 LQKENI. The DNA for the CDR3 is TGTGCCAGCTCAGCGAACTGGGGGCCGCAAGAGACCCAGTACTTC. It encodes CASSANWGPQETQYF.

This chain connects TRBV9 to TRBJ2-3; a possible D gene is TRBD1 (6 bases). The CDR3 totals 15 residues. Between the trimmed V and J ends, which lost 3 bases and 4 bases, there was a span of 15 bases. CDR1 SGDLS and CDR2 YYNGEE come from the germline V gene. CDR3 residues: CASSERGIGSDTQYF. Written as DNA, the CDR3 is TGTGCCAGCAGCGAGAGGGGGATAGGCTCAGATACGCAGTATTTT.

The chain combines TRBV6-1 with TRBJ1-1; D remains unclear. Germline CDR1 is MNHNS and CDR2 is SASEGT. This CDR3 contains 15 residues. Trimming removed 2 bases at V and 5 bases at J, with 15 bases between. CDR3 loop: CASSEWRTTTTEAFF. The CDR3 DNA is TGTGCCAGCAGTGAATGGAGAACCACGACGACTGAAGCTTTCTTT.

The J gene is TRBJ2-3, the V gene TRBV2; 11 bases line up with TRBD1. The CDR3 length is 17 residues. Germline V gene lookup returns CDR1 SNHLY and CDR2 FYNNEI. After removal of 6 bases from V and 4 bases from J, the junction contained 12 bases not matched to a gene. Here the CDR3 DNA reads TGTGCCAGCAGAGGCTTCCCGGGACAGGGGGTTTCAGATACGCAGTATTTT. Translated, it gives CASRGFPGQGVSDTQYF.

On this clone itself: Other nucleotide sequences from this sample produce the same CDR3. The V call is TRBV18, the J call TRBJ1-1; tentative D call: TRBD1 (6 bases). Germline V gives CDR1 KGHSH, CDR2 LQKENI. This CDR3 spans 13 amino acids. V was clipped by 5 bases and J by 1 base, with 8 bases between them. CDR3 amino acids: CASSSDRNTEAFF. The CDR3 DNA sequence: TGTGCCAGCTCATCGGACAGGAACACTGAAGCTTTCTTT.

This clone was detected only once. The chain is built from TRBV7-9 and TRBJ2-6, with unresolved D. Germline CDR1 is SEHNR and CDR2 is FQNEAQ (reference sequence). This CDR3 is 18 amino acids long. V was trimmed by 5 bases and J by 0 bases, leaving 17 bases between them. Here the CDR3 reads CASSPPGASVSGANVLTF. For the CDR3, the DNA is TGTGCCAGCAGCCCGCCGGGTGCCTCCGTCTCTGGGGCCAACGTCCTGACTTTC.

The chain combines TRBV5-6 with TRBJ2-5, with TRBD2 matching over 10 bases. J gave up 5 bases and V 3 bases, and 7 bases lay outside the gene matches. CDR3 length: 15 amino acids. Germline CDR1 SGHDT, CDR2 YYEEEE. In DNA form, the CDR3 reads TGTGCCAGCAGCTGGGGGCTAGCGGGGGAGGAGACCCAGTACTTC. As protein: CASSWGLAGEETQYF.

The V gene is TRBV10-3, the J gene TRBJ1-1; D is possibly TRBD1 (5 bases). CDR3 length: 13 amino acids. The V gene's germline CDR1 is ENHRY and CDR2 SYGVKD. V was pared by 7 bases and J by 7 bases, with 16 bases between. In nucleotides, the CDR3 is TGTGCCATCAATCCCAGGGTTGAGGATGAAGCTTTCTTT. This encodes CAINPRVEDEAFF.

This rearrangement joins TRBV4-2 to TRBJ2-7; 7 nucleotides agree with TRBD2. Trimming removed 0 bases from V and 0 bases from J; junction bases left unmatched: 8. CDR3 length equals 17 residues. Germline V gene data show CDR1 as LGHNA and CDR2 as YNFKEQ. The CDR3 DNA reads TGTGCCAGCAGCCAAGATCGAAGCGGGATGAGCTCCTACGAGCAGTACTTC. It specifies CASSQDRSGMSSYEQYF.

The V gene is TRBV11-2, the J gene TRBJ2-2; TRBD2 aligns across 7 bases. CDR1 and CDR2 from the germline V gene are SGHAT and FQNNGV. The CDR3 consists of 15 residues. V shed 1 base and J 5 bases; nucleotides not matched to a gene: 4. CDR3 sequence: CASSLVSSGTGELFF. The CDR3 DNA reads as TGTGCCAGCAGCTTAGTTTCTAGCGGAACCGGGGAGCTGTTTTTT.

The chain combines TRBV5-1 with TRBJ2-5; 10 nucleotides agree with TRBD2. Trimming took 0 bases from V and 6 from J; bases not matched to a gene: 5. The CDR3 length is 15 residues. Germline V lookup: CDR1 SGHRS, CDR2 YFSETQ. The CDR3 sequence is CASSLGLAGAQTQYF. The CDR3, as DNA: TGCGCCAGCAGCTTGGGTCTAGCGGGAGCCCAGACCCAGTACTTC.

This chain joins TRBV6-5 and TRBJ2-5; D might be TRBD1 (6 bases). The CDR3 has 15 residues. The V end was cut by 0 bases, the J end by 6 bases, with 14 bases between. Germline V lookup: CDR1 MNHEY, CDR2 SVGAGI. CDR3 sequence: CASSYSRTAAQTQYF. The DNA for the CDR3 is TGTGCCAGCAGTTACTCCCGGACAGCGGCCCAGACCCAGTACTTC.

The chain has TRBV5-5 and TRBJ1-5; TRBD1 is a possible D gene (5 bases). The CDR3 sequence is 17 residues long. V was shortened by 0 bases and J by 0 bases, with 13 bases between the two germline ends. The germline CDR1 and CDR2 sequences are SGHKS and YYEKEE (reference sequence). CDR3 bases: TGTGCCAGCAGCTTGGCTCAGGGTTCGGGTAGCAATCAGCCCCAGCATTTT. Translating gives CASSLAQGSGSNQPQHF.

This chain connects TRBV14 to TRBJ2-1, with 11 bases identical to TRBD2. This CDR3 region has 16 residues. The V and J ends lost 3 bases and 7 bases, in that order; junction bases with no gene match: 8. In germline, CDR1 is SGHDN, CDR2 FVKESK. Written as DNA, the CDR3 is TGTGCCAGCAGCCATCTAGCGGGAGGTAACAATAATGAGCAGTTCTTC. It codes for CASSHLAGGNNNEQFF.

This rearrangement joins TRBV7-9 to TRBJ1-5; weak D call: TRBD1 (5 bases). Germline lookup yields CDR1 SEHNR and CDR2 FQNEAQ (reference sequence). This CDR3 has 14 amino acids. The V gene lost 1 base and the J gene lost 6 bases, with 10 bases spanning the gap. CDR3 protein: CASSLVGVLQPQHF. The CDR3 DNA is TGTGCCAGCAGCTTAGTAGGGGTTCTTCAGCCCCAGCATTTT.

The V and J genes are TRBV7-2 and TRBJ2-5; a weak D match, TRBD2 (6 bases). Trimming shortened V by 1 base and J by 4 bases, and 16 bases separated the two germline ends. Germline V gene sequence: CDR1 SGHTA, CDR2 FQGNSA. The CDR3 consists of 16 residues. CDR3 loop: CASSLGSFGGRETQYF. CDR3 coding DNA: TGTGCCAGCAGCTTAGGCTCCTTCGGGGGAAGAGAGACCCAGTACTTC.

The chain employs TRBV10-3 and TRBJ2-7; 9 bases align to TRBD1. The length of the CDR3 is 14 residues. The germline V gene has CDR1 ENHRY and CDR2 SYGVKD. The CDR3 spells CAYSPDRGKGEQYF. In DNA form, the CDR3 reads TGTGCATATAGCCCGGACAGGGGAAAAGGAGAGCAGTACTTC.

The chain combines TRBV5-6 with TRBJ2-7, with TRBD1 identical over 11 bases. CDR1 is SGHDT and CDR2 is YYEEEE in the germline V gene. The J segment lost 2 bases and the V segment lost 5 bases, leaving 6 bases of the junction unmatched. The CDR3 consists of 15 residues. CDR3 region: CASSPGTGGTYEQYF. CDR3 nucleotide sequence: TGTGCCAGCAGTCCAGGGACAGGGGGAACCTACGAGCAGTACTTC.